This record looks at one TCR beta chain sequence and its context. A much larger clonotype is one base distant, so this may be a read error. This entry comes from a study of T-cell reconstitution after alpha-beta-depleted transplantation in children. Preparation of the TCRbeta library used unique molecular identifiers. TCRdb processed the PCR reads anew with MiXCR; each CDR3 protein has one entry. The table records approximately 210,000 distinct CDR3 sequences, more than 14% of them present only once. CDR3 length: 14 residues. With 8 bases removed from V and 5 bases from J, the gap between germline ends came to 16 bases.

The source was PBMCs from the stem cell graft donor, collected from the stem cell graft. The rearrangement links TRBV12-3 or TRBV12-4 to TRBJ1-5; no clear D. The sequence was obtained from a human donor who donated a stem cell graft to a child with acute lymphoblastic leukemia. The CDR3 loop reads CASGYVHGDQPQHF. The CDR3, as DNA: TGTGCCAGCGGGTATGTGCATGGGGATCAGCCCCAGCATTTT.